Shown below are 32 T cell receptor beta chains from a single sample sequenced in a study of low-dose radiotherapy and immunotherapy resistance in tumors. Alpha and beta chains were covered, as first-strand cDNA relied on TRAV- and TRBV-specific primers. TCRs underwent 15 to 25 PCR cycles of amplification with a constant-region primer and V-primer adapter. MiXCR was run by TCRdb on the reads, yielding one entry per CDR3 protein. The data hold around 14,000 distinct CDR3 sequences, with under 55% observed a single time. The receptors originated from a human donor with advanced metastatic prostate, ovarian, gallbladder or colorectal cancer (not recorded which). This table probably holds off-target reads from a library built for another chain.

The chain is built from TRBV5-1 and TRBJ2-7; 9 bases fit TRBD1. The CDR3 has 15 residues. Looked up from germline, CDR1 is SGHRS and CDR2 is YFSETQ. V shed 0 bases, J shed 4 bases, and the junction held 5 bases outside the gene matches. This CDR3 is CASSLEWTGAYEQYF. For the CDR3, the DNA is TGCGCCAGCAGCTTGGAGTGGACAGGGGCTTACGAGCAGTACTTC.

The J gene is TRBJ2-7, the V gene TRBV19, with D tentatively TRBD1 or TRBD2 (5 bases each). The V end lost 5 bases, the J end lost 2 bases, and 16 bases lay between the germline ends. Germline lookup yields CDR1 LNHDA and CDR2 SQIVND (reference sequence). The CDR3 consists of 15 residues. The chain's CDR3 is CASSPTEGTPYEQYF. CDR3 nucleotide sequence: TGTGCCAGTAGTCCAACCGAAGGGACCCCCTACGAGCAGTACTTC.

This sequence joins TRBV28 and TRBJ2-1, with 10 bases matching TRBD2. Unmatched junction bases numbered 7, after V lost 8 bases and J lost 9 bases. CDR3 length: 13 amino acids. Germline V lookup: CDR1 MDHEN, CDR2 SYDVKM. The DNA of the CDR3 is TGTGCCAGCCAGCTAGCGGGAGCCGGTGAGCAGTTCTTC. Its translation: CASQLAGAGEQFF. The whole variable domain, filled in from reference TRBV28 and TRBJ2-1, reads DVKVTQSSRYLVKRTGEKVFLECVQDMDHENMFWYRQDPGLGLRLIYFSYDVKMKEKGDIPEGYSVSREKKERFSLILESASTNQTSMYLCASQLAGAGEQFFGPGTRLTVL.

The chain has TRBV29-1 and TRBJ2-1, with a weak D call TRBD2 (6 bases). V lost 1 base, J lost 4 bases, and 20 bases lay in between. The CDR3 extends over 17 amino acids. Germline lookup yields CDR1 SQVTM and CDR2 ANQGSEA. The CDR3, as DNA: TGCAGCGTTGAAGGGGATGCTAGCGTGAGAGGGTACAATGAGCAGTTCTTC. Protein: CSVEGDASVRGYNEQFF.

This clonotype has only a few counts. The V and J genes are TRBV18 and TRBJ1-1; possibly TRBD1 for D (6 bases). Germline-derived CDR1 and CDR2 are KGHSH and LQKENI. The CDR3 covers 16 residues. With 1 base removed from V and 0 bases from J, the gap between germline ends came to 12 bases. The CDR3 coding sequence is TGTGCCAGCTCACCACAGGAACAGGGTTTGAACACTGAAGCTTTCTTT. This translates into CASSPQEQGLNTEAFF. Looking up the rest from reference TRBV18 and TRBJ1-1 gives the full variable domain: NAGVMQNPRHLVRRRGQEARLRCSPMKGHSHVYWYRQLPEEGLKFMVYLQKENIIDESGMPKERFSAEFPKEGPSILRIQQVVRGDSAAYFCASSPQEQGLNTEAFFGQGTRLTVV.

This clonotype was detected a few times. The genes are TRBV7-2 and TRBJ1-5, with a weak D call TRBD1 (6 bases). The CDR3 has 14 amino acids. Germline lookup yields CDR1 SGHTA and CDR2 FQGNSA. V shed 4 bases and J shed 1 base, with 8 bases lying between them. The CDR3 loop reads CASSWGLSNQPQHF. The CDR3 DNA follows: TGTGCCAGCAGCTGGGGGCTAAGCAATCAGCCCCAGCATTTT.

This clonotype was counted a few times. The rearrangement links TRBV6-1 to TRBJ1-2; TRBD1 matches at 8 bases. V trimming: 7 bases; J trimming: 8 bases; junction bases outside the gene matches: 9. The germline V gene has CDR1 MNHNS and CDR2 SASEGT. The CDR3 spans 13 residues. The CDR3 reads CASNFRGPKGYTF. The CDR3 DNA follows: TGTGCCAGCAACTTCAGGGGGCCGAAGGGCTACACCTTC.

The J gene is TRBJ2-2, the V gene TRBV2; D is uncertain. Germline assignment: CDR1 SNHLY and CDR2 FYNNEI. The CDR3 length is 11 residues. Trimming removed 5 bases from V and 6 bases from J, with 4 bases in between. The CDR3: CASSYAGELFF. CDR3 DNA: TGTGCCAGCAGTTATGCCGGGGAGCTGTTTTTT.

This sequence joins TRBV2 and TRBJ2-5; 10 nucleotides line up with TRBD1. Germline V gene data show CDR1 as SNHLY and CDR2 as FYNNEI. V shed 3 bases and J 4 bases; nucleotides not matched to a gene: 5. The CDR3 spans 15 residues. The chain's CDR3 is CASSDPRDRGETQYF. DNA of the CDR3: TGTGCCAGCAGTGACCCCCGGGACAGGGGAGAGACCCAGTACTTC. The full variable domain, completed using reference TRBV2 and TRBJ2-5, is EPEVTQTPSHQVTQMGQEVILRCVPISNHLYFYWYRQILGQKVEFLVSFYNNEISEKSEIFDDQFSVERPDGSNFTLKIRSTKLEDSAMYFCASSDPRDRGETQYFGPGTRLLVL.

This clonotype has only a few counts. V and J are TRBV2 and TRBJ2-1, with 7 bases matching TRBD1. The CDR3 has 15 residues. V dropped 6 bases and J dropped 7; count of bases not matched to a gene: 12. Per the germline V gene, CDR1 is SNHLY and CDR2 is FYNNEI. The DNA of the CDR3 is TGTGCCAGCAGACACCCGGGACAGCCGAGAAATGAGCAGTTCTTC. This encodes CASRHPGQPRNEQFF.

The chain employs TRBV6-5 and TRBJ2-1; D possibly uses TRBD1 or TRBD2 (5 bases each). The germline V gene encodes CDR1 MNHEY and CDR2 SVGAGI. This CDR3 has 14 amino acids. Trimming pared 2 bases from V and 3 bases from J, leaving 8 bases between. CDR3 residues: CASSYRGVYNEQFF. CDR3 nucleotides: TGTGCCAGCAGTTACCGGGGCGTCTACAATGAGCAGTTCTTC.

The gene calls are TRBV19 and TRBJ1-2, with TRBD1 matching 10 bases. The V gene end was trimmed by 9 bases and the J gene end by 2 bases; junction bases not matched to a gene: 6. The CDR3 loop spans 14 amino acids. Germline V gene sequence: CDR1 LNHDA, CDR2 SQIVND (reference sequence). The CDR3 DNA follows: TGTGCCAGCACTCAGGGACAGGGGAACTATGGCTACACCTTC. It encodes CASTQGQGNYGYTF. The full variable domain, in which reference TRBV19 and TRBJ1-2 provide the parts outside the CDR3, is DGGITQSPKYLFRKEGQNVTLSCEQNLNHDAMYWYRQDPGQGLRLIYYSQIVNDFQKGDIAEGYSVSREKKESFPLTVTSAQKNPTAFYLCASTQGQGNYGYTFGSGTRLTVV.

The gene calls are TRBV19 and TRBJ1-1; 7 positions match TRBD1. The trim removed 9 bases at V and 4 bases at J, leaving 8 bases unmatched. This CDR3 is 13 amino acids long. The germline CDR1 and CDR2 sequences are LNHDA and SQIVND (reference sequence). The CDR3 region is CASHETGTTEAFF. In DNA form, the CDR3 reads TGTGCCAGCCACGAGACAGGGACCACTGAAGCTTTCTTT.

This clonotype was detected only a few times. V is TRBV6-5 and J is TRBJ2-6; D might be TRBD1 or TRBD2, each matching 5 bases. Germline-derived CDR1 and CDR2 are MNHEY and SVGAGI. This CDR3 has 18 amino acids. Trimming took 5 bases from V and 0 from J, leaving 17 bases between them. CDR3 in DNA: TGTGCCAGCAGTGACGGGGCAACTCGCTCCTCTGGGGCCAACGTCCTGACTTTC. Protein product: CASSDGATRSSGANVLTF.

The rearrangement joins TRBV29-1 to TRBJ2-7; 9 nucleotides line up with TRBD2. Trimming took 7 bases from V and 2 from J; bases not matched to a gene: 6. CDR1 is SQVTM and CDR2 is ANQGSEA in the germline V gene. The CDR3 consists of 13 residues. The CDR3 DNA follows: TGCAGCGCCGACTTAGCGGGAGCCTACGAGCAGTACTTC. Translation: CSADLAGAYEQYF.

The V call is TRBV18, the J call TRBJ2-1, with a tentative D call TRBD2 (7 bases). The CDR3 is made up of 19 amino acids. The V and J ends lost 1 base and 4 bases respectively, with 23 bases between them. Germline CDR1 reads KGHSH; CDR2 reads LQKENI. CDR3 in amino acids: CASSPRGGPRDPLYNEQFF. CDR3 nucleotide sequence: TGTGCCAGCTCACCACGGGGGGGGCCCAGAGACCCCTTATACAATGAGCAGTTCTTC. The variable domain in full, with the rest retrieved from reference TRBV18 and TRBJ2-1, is NAGVMQNPRHLVRRRGQEARLRCSPMKGHSHVYWYRQLPEEGLKFMVYLQKENIIDESGMPKERFSAEFPKEGPSILRIQQVVRGDSAAYFCASSPRGGPRDPLYNEQFFGPGTRLTVL.

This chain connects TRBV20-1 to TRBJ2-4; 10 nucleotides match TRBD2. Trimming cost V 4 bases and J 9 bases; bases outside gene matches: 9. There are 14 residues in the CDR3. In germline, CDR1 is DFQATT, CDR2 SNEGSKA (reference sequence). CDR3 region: CSATPGTSVSIQYF. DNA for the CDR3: TGCAGTGCTACGCCCGGGACTAGCGTTAGCATTCAGTACTTC.

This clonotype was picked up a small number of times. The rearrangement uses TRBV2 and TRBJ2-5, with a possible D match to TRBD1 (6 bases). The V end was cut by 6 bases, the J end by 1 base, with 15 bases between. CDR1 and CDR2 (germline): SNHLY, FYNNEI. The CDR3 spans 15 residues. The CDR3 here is CASSRQALVQETQYF. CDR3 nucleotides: TGTGCCAGCAGCCGACAGGCCTTGGTCCAAGAGACCCAGTACTTC. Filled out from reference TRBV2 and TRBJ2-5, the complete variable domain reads EPEVTQTPSHQVTQMGQEVILRCVPISNHLYFYWYRQILGQKVEFLVSFYNNEISEKSEIFDDQFSVERPDGSNFTLKIRSTKLEDSAMYFCASSRQALVQETQYFGPGTRLLVL.

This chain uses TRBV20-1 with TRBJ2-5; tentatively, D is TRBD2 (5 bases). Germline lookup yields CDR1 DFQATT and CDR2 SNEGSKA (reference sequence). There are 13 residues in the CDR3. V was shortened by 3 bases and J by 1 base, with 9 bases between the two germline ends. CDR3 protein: CSASASLQETQYF. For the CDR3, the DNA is TGCAGTGCTAGCGCTAGCCTCCAAGAGACCCAGTACTTC.

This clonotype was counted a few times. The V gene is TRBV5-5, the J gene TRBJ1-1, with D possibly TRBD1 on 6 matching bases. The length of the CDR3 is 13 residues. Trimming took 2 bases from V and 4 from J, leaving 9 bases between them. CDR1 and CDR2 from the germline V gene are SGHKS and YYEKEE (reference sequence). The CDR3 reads CASSFQGSTEAFF. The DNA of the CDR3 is TGTGCCAGCAGCTTTCAGGGGAGCACTGAAGCTTTCTTT. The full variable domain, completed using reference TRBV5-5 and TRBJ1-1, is DAGVTQSPTHLIKTRGQQVTLRCSPISGHKSVSWYQQVLGQGPQFIFQYYEKEERGRGNFPDRFSARQFPNYSSELNVNALLLGDSALYLCASSFQGSTEAFFGQGTRLTVV.

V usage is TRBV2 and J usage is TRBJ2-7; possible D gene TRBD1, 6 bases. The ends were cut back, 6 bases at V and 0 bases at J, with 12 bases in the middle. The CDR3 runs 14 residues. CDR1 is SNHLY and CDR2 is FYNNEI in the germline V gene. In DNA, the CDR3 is TGTGCCAGCAGCCGGACAGAGAGCTCCTACGAGCAGTACTTC. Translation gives CASSRTESSYEQYF.

The CDR3 reads CASSLVGHITNEKLFF. In nucleotides, the CDR3 is TGTGCCAGCAGCTTAGTTGGGCACATAACTAATGAAAAACTGTTTTTT. The chain recombines TRBV7-9 with TRBJ1-4; D remains ambiguous. The CDR3 runs to 16 residues. V shed 1 base and J shed 1 base, with 10 bases lying between them. Germline V gene data show CDR1 as SEHNR and CDR2 as FQNEAQ (reference sequence).

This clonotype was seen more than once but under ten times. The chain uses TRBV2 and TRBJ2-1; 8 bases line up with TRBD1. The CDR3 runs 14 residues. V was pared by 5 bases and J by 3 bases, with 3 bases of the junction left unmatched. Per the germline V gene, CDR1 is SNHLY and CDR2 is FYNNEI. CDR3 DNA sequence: TGTGCCAGCAGTACTGGGACAGGCTACAATGAGCAGTTCTTC. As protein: CASSTGTGYNEQFF.

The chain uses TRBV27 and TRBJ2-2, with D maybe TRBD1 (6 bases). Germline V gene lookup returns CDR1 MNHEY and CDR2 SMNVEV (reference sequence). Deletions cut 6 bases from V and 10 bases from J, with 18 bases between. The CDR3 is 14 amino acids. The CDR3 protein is CASRARSPGEELFF. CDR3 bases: TGTGCCAGCAGAGCTAGGAGCCCAGGGGAGGAGCTGTTTTTT.

The CDR3 DNA reads as TGTGCCAGCTGCAAGACAGGGGTGAACGAGCAGTACTTC. As protein: CASCKTGVNEQYF. This sequence joins TRBV11-2 and TRBJ2-7, with 8 bases lining up with TRBD1. CDR3 length: 13 amino acids. Germline CDR1 and CDR2: SGHAT and FQNNGV. J was trimmed by 5 bases and V by 8 bases; bases with no gene match: 8.

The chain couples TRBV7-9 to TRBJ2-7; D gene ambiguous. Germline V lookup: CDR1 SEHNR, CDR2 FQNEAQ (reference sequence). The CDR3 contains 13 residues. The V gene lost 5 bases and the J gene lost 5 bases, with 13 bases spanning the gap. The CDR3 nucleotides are TGTGCCAGCAGCCCTAGTACCGTCCACGAGCAGTACTTC. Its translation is CASSPSTVHEQYF.

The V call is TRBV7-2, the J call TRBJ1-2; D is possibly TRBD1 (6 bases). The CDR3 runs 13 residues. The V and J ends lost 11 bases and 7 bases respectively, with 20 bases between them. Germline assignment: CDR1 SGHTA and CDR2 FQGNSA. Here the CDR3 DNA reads TGTGCCGGAAAACAGGGATCTGAGTTTGGCTACACCTTC. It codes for CAGKQGSEFGYTF.

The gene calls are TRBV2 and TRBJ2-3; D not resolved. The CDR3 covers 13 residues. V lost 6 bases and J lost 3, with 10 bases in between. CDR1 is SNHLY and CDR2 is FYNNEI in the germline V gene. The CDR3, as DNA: TGTGCCAGCAGCTTGCACCGGACAGATACGCAGTATTTT. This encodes CASSLHRTDTQYF.

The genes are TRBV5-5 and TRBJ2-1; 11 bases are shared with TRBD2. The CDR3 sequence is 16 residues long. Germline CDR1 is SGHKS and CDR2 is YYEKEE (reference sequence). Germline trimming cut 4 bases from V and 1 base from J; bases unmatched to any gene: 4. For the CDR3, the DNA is TGTGCCAGCAGCAGCGGGACTAGCGGATCCTACAATGAGCAGTTCTTC. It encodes CASSSGTSGSYNEQFF.

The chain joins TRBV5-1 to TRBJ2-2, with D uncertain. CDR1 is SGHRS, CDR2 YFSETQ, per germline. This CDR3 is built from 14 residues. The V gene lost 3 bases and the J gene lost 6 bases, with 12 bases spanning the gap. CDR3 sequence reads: CASSSYVSAGELFF. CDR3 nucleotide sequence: TGCGCCAGCAGCTCCTACGTCAGTGCCGGGGAGCTGTTTTTT. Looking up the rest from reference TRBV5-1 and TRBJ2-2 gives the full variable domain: KAGVTQTPRYLIKTRGQQVTLSCSPISGHRSVSWYQQTPGQGLQFLFEYFSETQRNKGNFPGRFSGRQFSNSRSEMNVSTLELGDSALYLCASSSYVSAGELFFGEGSRLTVL.

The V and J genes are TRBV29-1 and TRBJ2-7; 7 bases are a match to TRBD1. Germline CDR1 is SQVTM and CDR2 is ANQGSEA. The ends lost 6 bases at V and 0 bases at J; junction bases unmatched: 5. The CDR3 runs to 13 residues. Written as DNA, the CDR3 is TGCAGCGTGGGACAGCTTAGCTCCTACGAGCAGTACTTC. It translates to CSVGQLSSYEQYF.

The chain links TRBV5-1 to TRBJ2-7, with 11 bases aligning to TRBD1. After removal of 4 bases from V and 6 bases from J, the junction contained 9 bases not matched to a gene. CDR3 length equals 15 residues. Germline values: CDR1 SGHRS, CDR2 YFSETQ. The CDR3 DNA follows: TGCGCCAGCAGCCTAAAGGGGACAGGGGGTAGCGAGCAGTACTTC. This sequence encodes CASSLKGTGGSEQYF.